Reported below is one T cell receptor (beta chain). The record originates from a study of Graves' ophthalmopathy and Graves' hyperthyroidism. As the template, RNA transcripts were used to amplify TCR beta CDR3 regions. RT-PCR was first run with HTBI primers, then multiplex PCR in a second round. From the multiplex PCR reads, TCRdb called clonotypes with MiXCR, one entry per CDR3 protein. The profile shows 900,000 to 1,200,000 distinct CDR3 sequences, about 38% of them singletons. CDR3 length: 12 amino acids. Germline CDR1 is KGHDR and CDR2 is SFDVKD. The germline V and J ends were trimmed by 9 bases and 4 bases, with 10 bases remaining between them.

The rearrangement joins TRBV24-1 to TRBJ2-3; weak D call: TRBD1 (5 bases). This TCR was sampled from an adult man with Graves' hyperthyroidism. Sequenced: peripheral blood or thyroid tissue (not recorded which). As DNA, the CDR3 is TGTGCCACCTCAAGGGGCCCAGATACGCAGTATTTT. Encoded protein: CATSRGPDTQYF.